This is a list of T cell receptor beta chains from one sample in a study of shared clonotypes between healthy human individuals. Profiling relied on immunoSEQ multiplex PCR, and the TCRdb table lists in-frame clones only, not all of them. Here the sample spans 850,000 to 1,200,000 clones, 60% to 80% being singletons. Source material: memory CD4+ T cells sorted from blood. The receptors here all came from a man younger than 35 in good health. Each CDR3 is given with its conserved first and last residue. D genes are given only for firm matches. Some rows mark clone size as missing; the rest say once, few, many or name a class of expanded clone.

v_call	clone_size	d_call	j_call	cdr3_aa	cdr3_nt
TRBV6-6	few	NA	TRBJ1-2	CASSYSPDLGYGYTF	TGTGCCAGCAGTTACTCTCCAGACTTAGGCTATGGCTACACCTTC
TRBV7-9	NA	NA	TRBJ1-4	CASSNGQGGEKLFF	TGTGCCAGCAGCAACGGGCAGGGCGGCGAAAAACTGTTTTTT
TRBV7-2	NA	TRBD1	TRBJ1-1	CASSSDRGYTEAFF	TGTGCCAGCAGCTCAGACAGGGGCTACACTGAAGCTTTCTTT
TRBV5-1	few	NA	TRBJ1-4	CASSLGGKLFF	TGCGCCAGCAGCTTGGGGGGGAAACTGTTTTTT
TRBV6-5	NA	NA	TRBJ2-1	CASSYRSGEQFF	TGTGCCAGCAGTTACCGCAGCGGTGAGCAGTTCTTC
TRBV29-1	many	NA	TRBJ1-1	CSVLGYTEAFF	TGCAGCGTTCTTGGGTACACTGAAGCTTTCTTT
TRBV7-9	NA	NA	TRBJ2-1	CASSSTYNEQFF	TGTGCCAGCAGCTCTACATACAATGAGCAGTTCTTC
TRBV14	NA	NA	TRBJ2-3	CASSHWWGGTDTQYF	TGTGCCAGCAGCCATTGGTGGGGGGGCACAGATACGCAGTATTTT
TRBV9	NA	NA	TRBJ2-5	CASSVGLTLAPGRQETQYF	TGTGCCAGCAGCGTAGGACTAACTCTAGCCCCGGGACGTCAAGAGACCCAGTACTTC
TRBV19	few	NA	TRBJ1-1	CASSIIGTEAFF	TGTGCCAGTAGTATAATAGGTACTGAAGCTTTCTTT
TRBV5-6	NA	NA	TRBJ2-7	CASSFPRGPSYEQYF	TGTGCCAGCAGCTTTCCCAGGGGCCCCTCCTACGAGCAGTACTTC
TRBV19	NA	TRBD1	TRBJ2-6	CASSMGAGQGDSGANVLTF	TGTGCCAGTAGTATGGGAGCGGGACAGGGGGACTCTGGGGCCAACGTCCTGACTTTC
TRBV30	NA	NA	TRBJ2-3	CAWSVRVAQYF	TGTGCCTGGAGTGTGCGGGTCGCGCAGTATTTT
TRBV4-1	NA	NA	TRBJ2-7	CASSHLPGSTPSF	TGCGCCAGCAGCCATCTTCCGGGATCGACCCCGTCCTTC
TRBV5-4	few	NA	TRBJ2-2	CASSLIAGSSATGELFF	TGTGCCAGCAGCTTAATTGCCGGGTCATCGGCCACCGGGGAGCTGTTTTTT
TRBV6-6	NA	NA	TRBJ2-7	CASSYTQGFLNYEQYF	TGTGCCAGCAGTTACACCCAGGGTTTTCTAAACTACGAGCAGTACTTC
TRBV19	NA	TRBD2	TRBJ2-1	CASSTSGGPYNEQFF	TGTGCCAGTAGTACTAGCGGGGGCCCCTACAATGAGCAGTTCTTC
TRBV7-8	few	TRBD1	TRBJ2-5	CASSLVLGQGGLETQYF	TGTGCCAGCAGCTTAGTCCTTGGACAGGGTGGACTAGAGACCCAGTACTTC
TRBV15	NA	TRBD2	TRBJ2-5	CATSNPGTSGKETQYF	TGTGCCACCAGCAATCCCGGGACTAGCGGGAAGGAGACCCAGTACTTC
TRBV10-3	NA	TRBD2	TRBJ2-1	CAIGSGRDNEQFF	TGTGCCATCGGGAGCGGGAGGGACAATGAGCAGTTCTTC
TRBV18	NA	NA	TRBJ2-5	CASSTYQETQYF	TGTGCCAGCTCAACGTACCAAGAGACCCAGTACTTC
TRBV10-2	NA	NA	TRBJ2-7	CASGEGMPVGEQYF	TGCGCCAGTGGGGAAGGGATGCCGGTGGGCGAGCAGTACTTC
TRBV11-2	many	NA	TRBJ2-2	CASTVPRSTGELFF	TGTGCCAGCACCGTTCCCCGCAGCACCGGGGAGCTGTTTTTT
TRBV9	NA	NA	TRBJ2-1	CASSYYSTPYNEQFF	TGTGCCAGCAGCTACTACAGTACCCCGTACAATGAGCAGTTCTTC
TRBV5-1	few	NA	TRBJ1-2	CASSSEGLGLGYGYTF	TGCGCCAGCAGCTCCGAAGGCCTAGGGTTGGGCTATGGCTACACCTTC
TRBV7-5	NA	NA	TRBJ2-2	CARSFPGGDTGELFF	TGTGCCAGAAGCTTCCCCGGGGGGGACACCGGGGAGCTGTTTTTT
TRBV6-1	NA	NA	TRBJ1-2	CASSDVRNYGYTF	TGTGCCAGCAGCGACGTACGTAACTATGGCTACACCTTC
TRBV10-1	NA	TRBD1	TRBJ1-5	CAKNQSDRAFRPQHF	TGCGCCAAGAACCAATCGGACAGGGCCTTTAGACCCCAGCATTTT
TRBV9	NA	TRBD2	TRBJ2-2	CASSVVSSGRVTGELFF	TGTGCCAGCAGCGTAGTGAGTAGCGGGAGGGTCACCGGGGAGCTGTTTTTT
TRBV2	NA	NA	TRBJ1-5	CASGDQPQHF	TGTGCCAGTGGCGATCAGCCCCAGCATTTT
TRBV6-6	few	TRBD1	TRBJ1-6	CASSYSTGARNSPLHF	TGTGCCAGCAGTTATTCTACAGGGGCGCGAAATTCACCCCTCCACTTT
TRBV4-2	NA	NA	TRBJ1-3	CASSRTTGNTIYF	TGTGCCAGCAGTCGAACGACAGGAAACACCATATATTTT
TRBV2	NA	NA	TRBJ2-3	CASRPRGGTDTQYF	TGTGCCAGCAGACCCCGCGGGGGCACCGATACGCAGTATTTT
TRBV5-1	NA	NA	TRBJ1-4	CASSLAMSDGEKLFF	TGCGCCAGCAGCTTGGCCATGTCGGACGGGGAAAAACTGTTTTTT
TRBV6-1	NA	NA	TRBJ2-3	CASSPRTDTQYF	TGTGCCAGCTCCCCTAGGACAGATACGCAGTATTTT
TRBV25-1	once	NA	TRBJ2-7	CASSELGVRSYEQYF	TGTGCCAGCAGTGAATTGGGGGTACGGAGCTACGAGCAGTACTTC
TRBV29-1	NA	NA	TRBJ1-1	CSVGGQLNTEAFF	TGCAGCGTGGGGGGACAACTGAACACTGAAGCTTTCTTT
TRBV27	NA	NA	TRBJ1-3	CASSLSGIRGGSGNTIYF	TGTGCCAGCAGTTTATCAGGGATCAGGGGTGGCTCTGGAAACACCATATATTTT
TRBV9	NA	TRBD2	TRBJ2-5	CASSLQAGDRETQYF	TGTGCCAGCAGCCTTCAAGCGGGAGATCGAGAGACCCAGTACTTC
TRBV6-1	NA	TRBD1	TRBJ1-1	CASKGQGALNTEAFF	TGTGCCAGCAAGGGACAGGGGGCATTGAACACTGAAGCTTTCTTT
TRBV6-5	NA	NA	TRBJ2-7	CASSRTSSYEQYF	TGTGCCAGCAGTCGAACGAGCTCCTACGAGCAGTACTTC
TRBV10-3	few	NA	TRBJ1-3	CAISGYEGNTIYF	TGTGCCATCAGTGGTTATGAGGGAAACACCATATATTTT
TRBV6-6	once	NA	TRBJ1-4	CASSRTGSEKLFF	TGTGCCAGCAGCCGAACTGGGAGTGAAAAACTGTTTTTT
TRBV4-1	NA	NA	TRBJ1-2	CASSPQLVSGYTF	TGCGCCAGCAGCCCACAACTTGTTTCAGGCTACACCTTC
TRBV7-9	NA	NA	TRBJ2-2	CASSSMGKTGELFF	TGTGCCAGCAGCTCAATGGGGAAGACCGGGGAGCTGTTTTTT
TRBV28	NA	NA	TRBJ1-5	CASTYRVAGNQPQHF	TGTGCCAGCACATACAGGGTTGCGGGCAATCAGCCCCAGCATTTT
TRBV11-3	once	TRBD2	TRBJ2-7	CASSSSAVGTSNNEQYF	TGTGCCAGCAGCTCCAGCGCGGTGGGGACTAGCAACAACGAGCAGTACTTC
TRBV27	NA	NA	TRBJ2-3	CASSLSRRNADTQYF	TGTGCCAGCAGTTTATCACGTAGAAACGCAGATACGCAGTATTTT
TRBV11-3	few	NA	TRBJ2-2	CASSLGLTTRELFF	TGTGCCAGCAGCTTAGGACTCACAACCAGGGAGCTGTTTTTT
TRBV6-5	NA	NA	TRBJ2-5	CATGGRQETQYF	TGTGCCACTGGGGGCAGACAAGAGACCCAGTACTTC
TRBV7-3	NA	NA	TRBJ2-1	CASRHRVPYNEQFF	TGTGCCAGCAGACACCGGGTCCCTTACAATGAGCAGTTCTTC
TRBV7-9	NA	NA	TRBJ1-2	CASSLDGVPRRRGYTF	TGTGCCAGCAGCTTAGACGGCGTCCCCCGACGACGGGGCTACACCTTC
TRBV28	NA	NA	TRBJ1-5	CASIEGQIEQPQHF	TGTGCCAGCATCGAAGGACAGATCGAGCAGCCCCAGCATTTT
TRBV19	NA	TRBD2	TRBJ2-5	CASSASGTSTTQYF	TGTGCCAGTAGTGCCTCCGGGACTAGCACAACCCAGTACTTC
TRBV6-5	NA	TRBD1	TRBJ1-5	CASRSQGSGNQPQHF	TGTGCCAGCAGATCACAGGGGTCGGGCAATCAGCCCCAGCATTTT